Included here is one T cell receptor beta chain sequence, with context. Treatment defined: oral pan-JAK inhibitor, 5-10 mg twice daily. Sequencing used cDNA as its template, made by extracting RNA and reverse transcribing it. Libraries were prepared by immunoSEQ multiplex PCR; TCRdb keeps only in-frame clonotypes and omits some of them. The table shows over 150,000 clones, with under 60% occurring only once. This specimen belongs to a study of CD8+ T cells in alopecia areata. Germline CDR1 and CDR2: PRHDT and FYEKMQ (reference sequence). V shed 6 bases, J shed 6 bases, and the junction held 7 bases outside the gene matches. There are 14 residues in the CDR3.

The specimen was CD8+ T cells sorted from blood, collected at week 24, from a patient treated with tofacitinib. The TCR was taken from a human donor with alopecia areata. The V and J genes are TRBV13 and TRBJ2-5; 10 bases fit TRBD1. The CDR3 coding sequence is TGTGCCAGCAGACAAGGGACAGGGGCCAAGACCCAGTACTTC. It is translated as CASRQGTGAKTQYF.